This T cell receptor beta chain comes out of a study of T cells in Graves' hyperthyroidism and ophthalmopathy. RNA transcripts served as the template for amplifying TCR beta CDR3 regions. The HTBI primer set drove a first-round RT-PCR of the TCR CDR3. TCRdb reprocessed the multiplex PCR reads via MiXCR and lists one record per CDR3 protein. The sample has approximately 590,000 distinct CDR3 sequences, about a sixth seen once. This CDR3 contains 18 residues. Trimming cost V 4 bases and J 1 base; bases outside gene matches: 10. From germline, CDR1 is SGDLS and CDR2 YYNGEE. The chain links TRBV9 to TRBJ2-7, with 14 bases aligning to TRBD2. The sample taken for sequencing was blood. The TCR originated in a woman between 25 and 40 years old with Graves' hyperthyroidism. The CDR3: CASSSGTSGSKGSYEQYF. In DNA form, the CDR3 reads TGTGCCAGCAGCTCCGGGACTAGCGGGAGTAAAGGTTCCTACGAGCAGTACTTC.